The 20 T cell receptor beta chains below all came from one sample that was sequenced in a study of cytomegalovirus exposure and HLA in healthy donors. With 60 Vbeta and 13 Jbeta primers, the PCR was carried out. Measured with immunoSEQ multiplex PCR; TCRdb has only the in-frame clones, and not every one. The sample lists some 120,000 clones, about three quarters seen once, with approximately 8.2% in the top ten. The sequenced sample was PBMCs. The receptors shown here come from a woman aged 40 to 50 in good health and CMV-seropositive.

This clone was recorded only once. CDR3 residues: CASSQDPTGGDSPLHF. The CDR3 DNA reads as TGCGCCAGCAGCCAAGACCCTACAGGGGGTGATTCACCCCTCCACTTT. J is TRBJ1-6 and V is TRBV4-3, with 8 nucleotides matching TRBD1. The CDR3 extends over 16 amino acids. V lost 0 bases and J lost 8; bases outside the gene matches: 6. Per the germline V gene, CDR1 is LGHNA and CDR2 is YSLEER.

This chain joins TRBV6-5 and TRBJ1-1, with TRBD1 matching over 9 bases. The CDR3 is 12 residues long. In germline, CDR1 is MNHEY, CDR2 SVGAGI. The trim removed 6 bases at V and 10 bases at J, leaving 6 bases unmatched. CDR3 in amino acids: CASRGTGLLAFF. The CDR3 bases are TGTGCCAGCAGAGGGACAGGGCTGTTAGCTTTCTTT.

V is TRBV28 and J is TRBJ1-1; D remains unclear. The V gene lost 6 bases and the J gene lost 3 bases, with 8 bases spanning the gap. Germline V lookup: CDR1 MDHEN, CDR2 SYDVKM. The CDR3 is 12 amino acids. CDR3 sequence: CASSLQDTEAFF. CDR3 in DNA: TGTGCCAGCAGCCTGCAGGACACTGAAGCTTTCTTT.

The V call is TRBV5-1, the J call TRBJ1-1, with 8 bases aligning to TRBD1. The germline gives CDR1 SGHRS, CDR2 YFSETQ. The CDR3 covers 16 residues. J gave up 1 base and V 4 bases, and 9 bases lay outside the gene matches. CDR3 in amino acids: CASSPQGARTNTEAFF. In DNA, the CDR3 is TGCGCCAGCAGCCCGCAGGGGGCGCGAACGAACACTGAAGCTTTCTTT.

The rearrangement links TRBV7-2 to TRBJ1-2; D remains unclear. Germline V CDR1 and CDR2: SGHTA, FQGNSA. The CDR3 is 13 residues long. V lost 5 bases and J 0 bases, leaving 7 bases between the germline ends. CDR3 loop: CASSPRANYGYTF. In nucleotides, the CDR3 is TGTGCCAGCAGCCCCCGGGCTAACTATGGCTACACCTTC.

The chain combines TRBV2 with TRBJ2-3; TRBD2 matches at 11 bases. The CDR3 has 14 residues. J lost 3 bases, V lost 7 bases, and 3 bases had no gene match. Germline V gene data show CDR1 as SNHLY and CDR2 as FYNNEI. CDR3 amino acids: CASMTSGNTDTQYF. The CDR3 bases are TGTGCCAGCATGACTAGCGGGAATACAGATACGCAGTATTTT.

This chain links TRBV5-1 with TRBJ2-7; weak D call: TRBD2 (5 bases). Trimming took 0 bases from V and 2 from J, leaving 9 bases between them. The CDR3 has 14 amino acids. The germline CDR1 and CDR2 sequences are SGHRS and YFSETQ. CDR3 sequence: CASSLDDGTYEQYF. The CDR3 DNA follows: TGCGCCAGCAGCTTGGATGACGGGACCTACGAGCAGTACTTC.

The sample holds a few counts of this clone. V is TRBV6-5 and J is TRBJ2-2; 7 bases are shared with TRBD1. Unmatched junction bases numbered 6, after V lost 6 bases and J lost 5 bases. CDR3 length: 14 residues. The germline V gene has CDR1 MNHEY and CDR2 SVGAGI. CDR3 DNA sequence: TGTGCCAGCAGACTTCTACAGGGGACCGGGGAGCTGTTTTTT. Its protein product is CASRLLQGTGELFF.

The chain uses TRBV7-2 and TRBJ1-4, with TRBD1 as a possible D gene (5 bases). The CDR3 is 15 residues long. Trimming took 5 bases from V and 4 from J, leaving 14 bases between them. The germline V gene encodes CDR1 SGHTA and CDR2 FQGNSA. This CDR3 is CASSTRGGLNEKLFF. The CDR3 DNA is TGTGCCAGCAGCACTCGGGGGGGACTTAATGAAAAACTGTTTTTT.

This sequence joins TRBV4-3 and TRBJ1-2; D unresolved. Germline V gene sequence: CDR1 LGHNA, CDR2 YSLEER. The CDR3 sequence is 12 residues long. V was pared by 1 base and J by 4 bases, with 4 bases between. The CDR3 spells CASSQAGYGYTF. DNA for the CDR3: TGCGCCAGCAGCCAAGCGGGCTATGGCTACACCTTC.

There are a few counts of this clone. This chain uses TRBV28 with TRBJ2-2; the match to TRBD2 covers 12 bases. CDR1 and CDR2 (germline): MDHEN, SYDVKM. The CDR3 is made up of 16 amino acids. Trimming at V came to 4 bases and at J to 7 bases, leaving 7 bases not matched to a gene. CDR3 sequence: CASSSSGGASDGELFF. The CDR3 DNA follows: TGTGCCAGCAGTTCTAGCGGGGGGGCCTCTGACGGGGAGCTGTTTTTT.

The rearrangement uses TRBV4-3 and TRBJ1-2, with 7 bases aligning to TRBD1. CDR1 is LGHNA, CDR2 YSLEER, per germline. V was pared by 3 bases and J by 3 bases, with 4 bases of the junction left unmatched. The CDR3 extends over 14 amino acids. CDR3 bases: TGCGCCAGCAGCCATATCGGGACAGACTATGGCTACACCTTC. Its protein product is CASSHIGTDYGYTF.

V gene TRBV2 combines with J gene TRBJ2-3; the match to TRBD2 covers 7 bases. The J segment lost 0 bases and the V segment lost 4 bases, leaving 4 bases of the junction unmatched. CDR1 and CDR2 (germline): SNHLY, FYNNEI. This CDR3 region has 15 residues. DNA of the CDR3: TGTGCCAGCAGTGGGGAGCGGGGTAGCACAGATACGCAGTATTTT. It yields the protein CASSGERGSTDTQYF.

The V gene is TRBV6-5, the J gene TRBJ1-2; 12 bases match TRBD1. Trimming at V came to 2 bases and at J to 6 bases, leaving 7 bases not matched to a gene. CDR3 size: 16 residues. Germline CDR1 and CDR2: MNHEY and SVGAGI. The chain's CDR3 is CASSYATGTGGHGYTF. The CDR3 DNA reads as TGTGCCAGCAGTTACGCGACCGGGACAGGGGGCCATGGCTACACCTTC.

This sequence joins TRBV2 and TRBJ2-7, with 7 bases aligning to TRBD1. The V gene end was trimmed by 7 bases and the J gene end by 3 bases; junction bases not matched to a gene: 12. This CDR3 has 15 residues. Germline CDR1 and CDR2: SNHLY and FYNNEI. The CDR3 reads CASTKLGTVLYEQYF. The CDR3 coding sequence is TGTGCCAGCACCAAGCTAGGGACAGTGCTCTACGAGCAGTACTTC. The complete variable domain, with remaining parts taken from reference TRBV2 and TRBJ2-7, reads EPEVTQTPSHQVTQMGQEVILRCVPISNHLYFYWYRQILGQKVEFLVSFYNNEISEKSEIFDDQFSVERPDGSNFTLKIRSTKLEDSAMYFCASTKLGTVLYEQYFGPGTRLTVT.

The CDR3 DNA is TGTGCCAGCAGTTACAGGGGAGGTGAGACCCAGTACTTC. It codes for CASSYRGGETQYF. V usage is TRBV5-6 and J usage is TRBJ2-5; possible D gene TRBD1, 7 bases. The V end was cut by 5 bases, the J end by 5 bases, with 13 bases between. The CDR3 loop spans 13 amino acids. The germline V gene encodes CDR1 SGHDT and CDR2 YYEEEE.

This clone turned up a few times. The rearrangement joins TRBV7-2 to TRBJ2-3; a possible D gene is TRBD2 (6 bases). The V gene lost 5 bases and the J gene lost 2 bases, with 14 bases spanning the gap. The CDR3 has 15 residues. Per germline, CDR1 SGHTA and CDR2 FQGNSA. CDR3 DNA: TGTGCCAGCAGCACCTGGACTACCTCCACAGATACGCAGTATTTT. Amino acid sequence: CASSTWTTSTDTQYF.

The rearrangement uses TRBV7-6 and TRBJ2-2; 7 positions agree with TRBD2. Trimming took 5 bases from V and 0 from J; bases not matched to a gene: 6. Per germline, CDR1 SGHVS and CDR2 FNYEAQ. The CDR3 consists of 16 residues. The CDR3 DNA follows: TGTGCCAGCAGCCCGCTAGCGGAGTCGAACACCGGGGAGCTGTTTTTT. Residues: CASSPLAESNTGELFF.

The chain joins TRBV6-1 to TRBJ2-7; 12 bases map to TRBD2. The CDR3 has 15 amino acids. Germline CDR1 and CDR2: MNHNS and SASEGT. Trimming cost V 6 bases and J 2 bases; bases outside gene matches: 5. CDR3 in amino acids: CASRETSGGTYEQYF. CDR3 in DNA: TGTGCCAGCAGGGAGACTAGCGGGGGCACCTACGAGCAGTACTTC.

This clone came up once. The same CDR3 also results from other DNA sequences found in this sample. The chain links TRBV27 to TRBJ1-1, with D perhaps matching TRBD1 (6 bases). This CDR3 region has 13 residues. Deletions cut 4 bases from V and 2 bases from J, with 8 bases between. The germline gives CDR1 MNHEY, CDR2 SMNVEV (reference sequence). DNA of the CDR3: TGTGCCAGCAGTTCGGGACAAAACACTGAAGCTTTCTTT. Protein sequence: CASSSGQNTEAFF.